One sample yielded the 11 T cell receptor beta chains listed below, sequenced in a study of cytomegalovirus exposure and HLA in healthy donors. Use of 60 Vbeta and 13 Jbeta primers characterized the PCR. The assay was immunoSEQ multiplex PCR, and TCRdb's table has in-frame clones only and misses some. The data contain about 120,000 clones, under 12% of them singletons. The specimen sequenced was PBMCs. Receptors originate from a woman aged 18-29 years in good health and CMV-seropositive.

The sample holds a few counts of this clone. The chain uses TRBV6-5 and TRBJ1-1, with D possibly TRBD1 on 5 matching bases. Germline CDR1 and CDR2: MNHEY and SVGAGI. This CDR3 is 14 amino acids long. Trimming cost V 9 bases and J 5 bases, with 19 bases left between them. CDR3 DNA: TGTGCCAGTACCGGGGGGGGAGCTTCGACTGAAGCTTTCTTT. Encoded protein: CASTGGGASTEAFF.

V is TRBV2 and J is TRBJ2-1; D is perhaps TRBD2 (5 bases). Trimming removed 6 bases at V and 0 bases at J, with 12 bases between. The length of the CDR3 is 15 residues. The V gene's germline CDR1 is SNHLY and CDR2 FYNNEI. The CDR3 sequence: CASRDKRTSYNEQFF. The CDR3 DNA reads as TGTGCCAGCAGGGATAAGCGGACCTCCTACAATGAGCAGTTCTTC.

Only a few counts were recorded for this clone. V is TRBV27 and J is TRBJ1-1, with D possibly TRBD1 on 5 matching bases. Germline V gene data show CDR1 as MNHEY and CDR2 as SMNVEV (reference sequence). The CDR3 loop spans 13 amino acids. The V gene lost 4 bases and the J gene lost 6 bases, with 12 bases spanning the gap. CDR3: CASSSPGSAEAFF. The CDR3 bases are TGTGCCAGCAGTTCTCCAGGGTCTGCTGAAGCTTTCTTT.

This clone occurred a few times. This sequence joins TRBV28 and TRBJ2-1; the D gene is possibly TRBD2 (6 bases). There are 16 residues in the CDR3. Germline CDR1 is MDHEN and CDR2 is SYDVKM. V lost 3 bases and J 7 bases, leaving 19 bases between the germline ends. The CDR3 reads CASSFAGGIMKNEQFF. The CDR3 coding sequence is TGTGCCAGCAGTTTCGCGGGCGGGATTATGAAAAATGAGCAGTTCTTC.

The CDR3 spells CASSLDGQGAVNEQFF. Written as DNA, the CDR3 is TGCGCCAGCAGCTTGGATGGACAGGGGGCGGTCAATGAGCAGTTCTTC. V and J are TRBV5-1 and TRBJ2-1; 11 bases map to TRBD1. Germline CDR1 reads SGHRS; CDR2 reads YFSETQ. This CDR3 is 16 amino acids long. J gave up 6 bases and V 0 bases, and 5 bases lay outside the gene matches.

This clone was seen a handful of times. V usage is TRBV6-6 and J usage is TRBJ2-5, with D perhaps matching TRBD1 (5 bases). V shed 6 bases and J shed 5 bases, with 13 bases lying between them. The CDR3 is made up of 13 amino acids. CDR1 is MNHNY and CDR2 is SVGAGI in the germline V gene (reference sequence). The CDR3 DNA follows: TGTGCCAGCAGGGGCAGGGCGCGGGAGACCCAGTACTTC. Protein product: CASRGRARETQYF.

A few counts support this clone. The chain couples TRBV4-2 to TRBJ1-4; D unclear. Germline CDR1 is LGHNA and CDR2 is YNFKEQ. The CDR3 covers 15 residues. V shed 2 bases and J shed 8 bases, with 15 bases lying between them. CDR3 in DNA: TGTGCCAGCAGCCAACCCCCGGGTCTGGAGGAAAAACTGTTTTTT. Protein product: CASSQPPGLEEKLFF.

In its sample, this clone was seen a few times. This chain connects TRBV10-3 to TRBJ1-4, with D uncertain. Between the trimmed V and J ends, which lost 10 bases and 0 bases, there was a span of 18 bases. The germline V gene encodes CDR1 ENHRY and CDR2 SYGVKD. The CDR3 runs 16 residues. The CDR3 sequence: CATGSQDLATNEKLFF. The CDR3 nucleotides read TGTGCCACCGGGAGCCAGGATCTTGCAACTAATGAAAAACTGTTTTTT.

This clone has just a few counts. The rearrangement joins TRBV5-6 to TRBJ2-3, with 7 nucleotides matching TRBD2. Germline CDR1 SGHDT, CDR2 YYEEEE. The CDR3 is 13 residues long. V lost 3 bases, J lost 6 bases, and 4 bases stayed unmatched. The CDR3 sequence: CASSYGTIDTQYF. The CDR3 bases are TGTGCCAGCAGCTATGGGACTATCGATACGCAGTATTTT.

This clone has only a few counts. This sequence joins TRBV5-4 and TRBJ2-5, with TRBD2 matching over 9 bases. V shed 4 bases and J 3 bases; nucleotides not matched to a gene: 7. This CDR3 is 15 amino acids long. The germline V gene has CDR1 SGHNT and CDR2 YYREEE (reference sequence). The CDR3 bases are TGTGCCAGCAGCCCCGGGGGACTAGCAGAAGAGACCCAGTACTTC. This sequence encodes CASSPGGLAEETQYF.

The rearrangement joins TRBV13 to TRBJ2-1; TRBD1 aligns across 8 bases. Germline values: CDR1 PRHDT, CDR2 FYEKMQ (reference sequence). CDR3 length: 13 residues. With V trimmed by 6 bases and J by 8 bases, 6 bases remained unmatched. DNA for the CDR3: TGTGCCAGCAGTCAGGGGGCTTTGGATGAGCAGTTCTTC. Translating it yields CASSQGALDEQFF.